This TCR beta chain was obtained from a study of T cells of healthy individuals. One entry per CDR3 protein results from TCRdb running MiXCR on the 5' RACE reads. The data show 50,000 to 55,000 distinct CDR3 sequences, with roughly 14% seen just once and 15% to 20% held by the top ten. The clonotype was recovered from a human donor in good health.

The CDR3 here is CASRPGTGAEAFF. Here the CDR3 DNA reads TGTGCCAGCAGACCTGGGACAGGGGCTGAAGCTTTCTTT. This chain connects TRBV12-3 or TRBV12-4 to TRBJ1-1; 10 bases fit TRBD1. CDR3 length: 13 residues. The trim removed 6 bases at V and 6 bases at J, leaving 4 bases unmatched.